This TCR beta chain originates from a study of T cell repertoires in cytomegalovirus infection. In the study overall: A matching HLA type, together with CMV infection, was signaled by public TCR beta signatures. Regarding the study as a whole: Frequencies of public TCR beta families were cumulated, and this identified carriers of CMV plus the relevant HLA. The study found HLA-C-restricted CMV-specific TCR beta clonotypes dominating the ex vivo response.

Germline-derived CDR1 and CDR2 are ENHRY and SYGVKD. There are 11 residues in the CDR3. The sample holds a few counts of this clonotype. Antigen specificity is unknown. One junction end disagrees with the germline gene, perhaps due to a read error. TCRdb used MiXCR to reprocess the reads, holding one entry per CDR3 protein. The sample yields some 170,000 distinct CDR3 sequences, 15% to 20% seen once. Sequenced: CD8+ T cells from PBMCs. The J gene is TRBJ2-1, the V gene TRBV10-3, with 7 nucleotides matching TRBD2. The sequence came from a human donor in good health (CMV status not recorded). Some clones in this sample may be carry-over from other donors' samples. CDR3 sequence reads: CATSRGDEQFF. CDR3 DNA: TGTGCCACCAGTCGGGGGGATGAGCAGTTCTTC.